These 13 T cell receptor beta chains share one sample of origin, sequenced in a study of blood T cell repertoires in COVID-19. Sequenced by immunoSEQ multiplex PCR; TCRdb stores in-frame clones only, minus some. There are around 300,000 clones in the sample; 80% to 90% occur only once, and 8.5% to 9.5% lies in the top ten. Source material: peripheral blood. The receptors come from a woman in her 50s who had recovered from COVID-19.

CDR3 region: CASSYLGAAYEQYF. The CDR3 nucleotides are TGTGCCAGCAGTTACCTGGGGGCGGCCTACGAGCAGTACTTC. This chain uses TRBV6-6 with TRBJ2-7, with a weak D call TRBD1 (6 bases). Trimming shortened V by 2 bases and J by 2 bases, and 10 bases separated the two germline ends. CDR1 and CDR2 from the germline V gene are MNHNY and SVGAGI (reference sequence). There are 14 residues in the CDR3.

The chain is built from TRBV28 and TRBJ2-3; 7 nucleotides match TRBD2. CDR1 is MDHEN, CDR2 SYDVKM, per germline. J was trimmed by 4 bases and V by 6 bases; bases with no gene match: 16. The CDR3 length is 17 residues. The CDR3 sequence: CASSAIRSGVQADTQYF. The CDR3 coding sequence is TGTGCCAGCAGCGCGATTCGAAGCGGGGTCCAGGCAGATACGCAGTATTTT.

The chain uses TRBV19 and TRBJ2-5; 8 bases fit TRBD1. Looked up from germline, CDR1 is LNHDA and CDR2 is SQIVND (reference sequence). CDR3 size: 15 residues. The junction had 10 bases not matched to a gene; V was cut back by 5 bases and J by 5 bases. The CDR3, as DNA: TGTGCCAGTAGTCCGAACAGGGGGGACGGGGAGACCCAGTACTTC. Protein sequence: CASSPNRGDGETQYF.

The chain uses TRBV24-1 and TRBJ2-1; 9 nucleotides line up with TRBD2. The J segment lost 6 bases and the V segment lost 0 bases, leaving 8 bases of the junction unmatched. The length of the CDR3 is 17 residues. Per germline, CDR1 KGHDR and CDR2 SFDVKD. CDR3 sequence (DNA): TGTGCCACCAGTGATTTGACCGCGGGAGGGGTGTCCAATGAGCAGTTCTTC. As protein: CATSDLTAGGVSNEQFF.

This clone occurred a few times. This chain uses TRBV7-6 with TRBJ1-6; TRBD1 agrees at 7 bases. This CDR3 comprises 14 residues. In germline, CDR1 is SGHVS, CDR2 FNYEAQ. The V segment lost 4 bases and the J segment 10 bases; nucleotides outside the gene matches: 7. The CDR3 spells CASSYDRAGSPLHF. CDR3 nucleotide sequence: TGTGCCAGCAGCTACGACAGGGCGGGATCACCCCTCCACTTT. Full variable domain (outside the CDR3, taken from reference TRBV7-6 and TRBJ1-6): GAGVSQSPRYKVTKRGQDVALRCDPISGHVSLYWYRQALGQGPEFLTYFNYEAQQDKSGLPNDRFSAERPEGSISTLTIQRTEQRDSAMYRCASSYDRAGSPLHFGNGTRLTVT.

The J gene is TRBJ2-3, the V gene TRBV27; D may be TRBD1 (5 bases). From germline, CDR1 is MNHEY and CDR2 SMNVEV (reference sequence). The CDR3 runs 14 residues. Trimming stripped 4 bases from V and 1 base from J, with 9 bases between. DNA for the CDR3: TGTGCCAGCAGTTGGCAGGGCCGCACAGATACGCAGTATTTT. Translation gives CASSWQGRTDTQYF.

The V call is TRBV6-5, the J call TRBJ1-5; D not certain. The germline V and J ends were trimmed by 0 bases and 7 bases, with 10 bases remaining between them. Germline CDR1 MNHEY, CDR2 SVGAGI. This CDR3 comprises 14 residues. CDR3 DNA: TGTGCCAGCAGTTACTCGACTGGAGTACAGCCCCAGCATTTT. Its translation: CASSYSTGVQPQHF.

The chain recombines TRBV6-6 with TRBJ2-7; TRBD1 matches at 8 bases. CDR1 and CDR2 from the germline V gene are MNHNY and SVGAGI (reference sequence). This CDR3 has 13 amino acids. V dropped 6 bases and J dropped 2; count of bases not matched to a gene: 3. The CDR3 bases are TGTGCCAGCAGCCGGGACAGGACCTACGAGCAGTACTTC. This sequence encodes CASSRDRTYEQYF.

The gene calls are TRBV29-1 and TRBJ1-4; D unclear. V dropped 4 bases and J dropped 0 bases, with 6 bases sitting between them. The CDR3 spans 13 residues. Looked up from germline, CDR1 is SQVTM and CDR2 is ANQGSEA. Here the CDR3 reads CSVAVATNEKLFF. The CDR3 bases are TGCAGCGTTGCAGTTGCAACTAATGAAAAACTGTTTTTT. The full variable domain, completed using reference TRBV29-1 and TRBJ1-4, is SAVISQKPSRDICQRGTSLTIQCQVDSQVTMMFWYRQQPGQSLTLIATANQGSEATYESGFVIDKFPISRPNLTFSTLTVSNMSPEDSSIYLCSVAVATNEKLFFGSGTQLSVL.

This clone was seen repeatedly, ten times or more. The chain has TRBV30 and TRBJ1-3; D gene ambiguous. V was trimmed by 4 bases and J by 0 bases, leaving 10 bases between them. This CDR3 contains 14 residues. Germline V gene data show CDR1 as GTSNPN and CDR2 as SVGIG (reference sequence). The CDR3 loop is CAWMAPSSGNTIYF. Here the CDR3 DNA reads TGTGCCTGGATGGCCCCCAGCTCTGGAAACACCATATATTTT.

This chain connects TRBV10-3 to TRBJ1-2; unclear D gene. Germline V lookup: CDR1 ENHRY, CDR2 SYGVKD. Trimming stripped 4 bases from V and 4 bases from J, with 10 bases between. This CDR3 has 13 amino acids. The chain's CDR3 is CAISARVVYGYTF. Here the CDR3 DNA reads TGTGCCATCAGTGCCCGGGTAGTCTATGGCTACACCTTC.

J is TRBJ1-1 and V is TRBV19; the D gene is possibly TRBD1 (6 bases). The CDR3 extends over 15 amino acids. CDR1 and CDR2 (germline): LNHDA, SQIVND (reference sequence). V lost 1 base and J 1 base, leaving 10 bases between the germline ends. CDR3 bases: TGTGCCAGTAGTATAGGGGGGCTTAGGAACACTGAAGCTTTCTTT. This encodes CASSIGGLRNTEAFF.

The chain is built from TRBV19 and TRBJ2-1, with 9 bases lining up with TRBD2. There are 15 residues in the CDR3. V shed 0 bases, J shed 8 bases, and the junction held 5 bases outside the gene matches. The V gene's germline CDR1 is LNHDA and CDR2 SQIVND (reference sequence). The CDR3 loop is CASSIDSSGIYEQFF. Here the CDR3 DNA reads TGTGCCAGTAGTATAGATTCTAGCGGGATCTATGAGCAGTTCTTC.